Described below is a single TCR beta chain sequence and its context. The antigen it binds to is not known. Qualities for individual bases were not recorded, and no much larger clone is one base off. This sample stems from a study of brain metastases from non-small cell lung cancer (dated 2019 in TCRdb). About the investigation overall: The study profiled the immune microenvironment of paired resected primary tumors and brain metastases from non-small-cell lung cancer patients. Overall results and qualifications from the work: Paired brain metastases and primary tumors largely shared TCR repertoires, although T-cell densities in the metastases were sparse. T-cell infiltration was lower in brain metastases than in primary tumors (P < 0.001). T-cell clones were apparently expanded in roughly two thirds of brain metastases relative to the matched primary tumors.

A cohort of 39 patients with surgically resected non-small-cell lung cancer, for whom both primary tumor and brain metastasis specimens were available, was included. The tumor specimens used were formalin-fixed, paraffin-embedded tissues taken from archives. Libraries were built with the immunoSEQ multiplex PCR assay. T-cell receptor beta chain repertoire sequencing was performed alongside a 770-gene immune expression panel. This is the immuneACCESS table as TCRdb keeps it, with only in-frame sequences that have V and J called. A part of the clones is gone; compared with another copy, unresolved V genes explain less than half, and the rest is unexplained. The sample has several thousand clones on record, 82% of them singletons. Together, the top ten hold approximately 7% of the sample. The cysteine opens and the phenylalanine closes a CDR3 of 14 amino acids. Only the CDR3 DNA is retained, 42 bases long and in frame from the first base. Taken from the germline V gene (reference sequence), the CDR1 and CDR2 loops are SGHNT and YYREEE. The germline V end is reduced by 5 bases and the J end by 4 bases; junction bases left unmatched: 4.

The chain is encoded by TRBV5-4 joined to TRBJ2-2; TRBD1 aligns with 8 central bases. The specimen sequenced was primary lung tumor tissue. In light of the paper, this sample's cell subset or site label describes: primary lung tumor paired with brain metastasis. The clonotype originates from a donor aged 40 or over with non-small cell lung cancer. This receptor carries the CDR3 CASSWTGSTGELFF. The DNA sequence follows: TGTGCCAGCAGTTGGACAGGGAGCACCGGGGAGCTGTTTTTT.